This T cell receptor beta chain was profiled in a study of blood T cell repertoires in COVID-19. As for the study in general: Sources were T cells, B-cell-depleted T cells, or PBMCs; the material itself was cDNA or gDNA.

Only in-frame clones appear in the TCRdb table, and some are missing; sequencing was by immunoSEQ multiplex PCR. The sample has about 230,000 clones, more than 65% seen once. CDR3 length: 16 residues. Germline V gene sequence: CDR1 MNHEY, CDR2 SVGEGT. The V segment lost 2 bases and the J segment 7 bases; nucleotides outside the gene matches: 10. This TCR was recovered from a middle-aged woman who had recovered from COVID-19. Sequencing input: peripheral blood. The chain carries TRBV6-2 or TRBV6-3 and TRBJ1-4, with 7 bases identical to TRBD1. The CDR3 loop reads CASSYRGTVQFEKLFF. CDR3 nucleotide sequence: TGTGCCAGCAGTTACCGGGGGACAGTCCAATTTGAAAAACTGTTTTTT.